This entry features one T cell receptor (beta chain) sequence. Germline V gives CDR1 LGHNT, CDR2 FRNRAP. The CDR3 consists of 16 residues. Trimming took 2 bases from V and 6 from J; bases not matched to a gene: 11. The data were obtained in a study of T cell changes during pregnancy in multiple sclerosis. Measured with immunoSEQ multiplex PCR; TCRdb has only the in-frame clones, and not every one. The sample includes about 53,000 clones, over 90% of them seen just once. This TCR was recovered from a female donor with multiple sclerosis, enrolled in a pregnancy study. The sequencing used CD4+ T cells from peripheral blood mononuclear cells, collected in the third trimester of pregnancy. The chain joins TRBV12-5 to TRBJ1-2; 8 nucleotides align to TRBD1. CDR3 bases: TGTGCTAGTGGTTTGCCCCGCGGGACAGGATCCGATGGCTACACCTTC. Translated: CASGLPRGTGSDGYTF.